The 25 T cell receptor beta chains listed next were all sequenced from one sample in a study of CD8+CD57+ T cells in acquired aplastic anemia. Flow cytometry had shown expanded CD8+CD57+ cells in the patients chosen for sequencing. Template material for TCR beta VDJ and CDR3 profiling consisted of genomic DNA. From the reads, TCRdb called clonotypes with MiXCR, one entry per CDR3 protein. The profile covers under 250,000 distinct CDR3 sequences, with about 60% appearing a single time and roughly 53% taken by the ten largest. The sample consisted of sorted CD4+, CD8+, or CD8+CD57+ T cells (not recorded which) from PBMCs. These receptors all stem from a human donor with aplastic anemia.

The genes are TRBV29-1 and TRBJ2-1; D call uncertain. In germline, CDR1 is SQVTM, CDR2 ANQGSEA. V gave up 7 bases and J gave up 2 bases, with 9 bases separating them. This CDR3 is 12 amino acids long. CDR3 loop: CSAAGPYNEQFF. Written as DNA, the CDR3 is TGCAGCGCCGCTGGGCCCTACAATGAGCAGTTCTTC.

The genes are TRBV7-9 and TRBJ2-7, with TRBD1 identical over 10 bases. From germline, CDR1 is SEHNR and CDR2 FQNEAQ (reference sequence). The ends lost 5 bases at V and 4 bases at J; junction bases unmatched: 8. The CDR3 is 15 residues long. The CDR3 DNA follows: TGTGCCAGCAGCACCCGGGACAGGGGTCAGTACGAGCAGTACTTC. This codes for CASSTRDRGQYEQYF.

This rearrangement joins TRBV9 to TRBJ1-6; TRBD1 agrees at 8 bases. Unmatched junction bases numbered 17, after V lost 3 bases and J lost 0 bases. The germline gives CDR1 SGDLS, CDR2 YYNGEE. CDR3 length equals 21 residues. The CDR3 nucleotides are TGTGCCAGCAGCGAAGACGCCTACGCAGGGGGCGCGGTCTCCTATAATTCACCCCTCCACTTT. Its translation is CASSEDAYAGGAVSYNSPLHF.

The chain joins TRBV29-1 to TRBJ2-2; the D gene is possibly TRBD1 (6 bases). Trimming shortened V by 6 bases and J by 4 bases, and 18 bases separated the two germline ends. CDR3 length: 15 amino acids. Germline V gene data show CDR1 as SQVTM and CDR2 as ANQGSEA. CDR3 nucleotide sequence: TGCAGCGTGCAACCGGGACAAGCAAGCACCGGGGAGCTGTTTTTT. It encodes CSVQPGQASTGELFF.

The chain uses TRBV20-1 and TRBJ2-7; unclear D gene. The V end lost 6 bases, the J end lost 6 bases, and 12 bases lay between the germline ends. This CDR3 region has 11 residues. Germline assignment: CDR1 DFQATT and CDR2 SNEGSKA (reference sequence). CDR3 amino acids: CSAPGGAEQYF. Here the CDR3 DNA reads TGCAGTGCCCCGGGTGGTGCCGAGCAGTACTTC.

The chain carries TRBV29-1 and TRBJ2-1; 11 nucleotides line up with TRBD1. CDR3 size: 15 residues. Germline CDR1 reads SQVTM; CDR2 reads ANQGSEA. J gave up 3 bases and V 6 bases, and 7 bases lay outside the gene matches. The CDR3 here is CSVGRGTGGYNEQFF. In DNA, the CDR3 is TGCAGCGTGGGGAGGGGGACAGGGGGCTACAATGAGCAGTTCTTC.

In this sample, this clonotype turned up once. V and J are TRBV15 and TRBJ2-7; no reliable D call. The CDR3 covers 14 residues. CDR1 is LNHNV, CDR2 YYDKDF, per germline (reference sequence). V lost 0 bases and J 3 bases, leaving 9 bases between the germline ends. In nucleotides, the CDR3 is TGTGCCACCAGCAGAGATCGGGTGAACTACGAGCAGTACTTC. Amino acid sequence: CATSRDRVNYEQYF.

The V and J genes are TRBV19 and TRBJ2-5; the D is unclear. V was shortened by 3 bases and J by 2 bases, with 13 bases between the two germline ends. This CDR3 region has 15 residues. Per germline, CDR1 LNHDA and CDR2 SQIVND (reference sequence). The CDR3 coding sequence is TGTGCCAGTAGTATCCGGGTACTCAGGCAAGAGACCCAGTACTTC. This translates into CASSIRVLRQETQYF.

This clonotype was detected a few times. V is TRBV15 and J is TRBJ1-1; D not resolved. Trimming shortened V by 0 bases and J by 2 bases, and 4 bases separated the two germline ends. CDR3 length equals 13 residues. Germline V lookup: CDR1 LNHNV, CDR2 YYDKDF (reference sequence). CDR3: CATSRDANTEAFF. CDR3 in DNA: TGTGCCACCAGCAGAGATGCTAACACTGAAGCTTTCTTT.

The chain joins TRBV7-8 to TRBJ2-1; TRBD2 matches at 9 bases. The germline V gene has CDR1 SGHVS and CDR2 FQNEAQ. CDR3 size: 16 residues. The V gene end was trimmed by 5 bases and the J gene end by 0 bases; junction bases not matched to a gene: 5. The CDR3 DNA reads as TGTGCCAGCAGCACGTATAGCGGGAGCTCCTACAATGAGCAGTTCTTC. Translation: CASSTYSGSSYNEQFF.

This clonotype occurred a few times. One end of the junction fails to match germline, which may point to a read error. V is TRBV15 and J is TRBJ2-5, with D tentatively TRBD1 (5 bases). The CDR3 is 12 amino acids. The V gene's germline CDR1 is LNHNV and CDR2 YYDKDF (reference sequence). CDR3 protein: CATSTEAGHGNF. The DNA for the CDR3 is TGTGCCACCAGCACCGAGGCAGGACACGGAAACTTC.

This clonotype was detected a few times. The rearrangement joins TRBV7-8 to TRBJ1-1; D is unclear. Trimming left V 1 base short and J 5 bases short, with 2 bases between. CDR3 length: 11 amino acids. CDR1 and CDR2 from the germline V gene are SGHVS and FQNEAQ. CDR3 bases: TGTGCCAGCAGCTTAGGTACTGAAGCTTTCTTT. It is translated as CASSLGTEAFF.

The rearrangement joins TRBV13 to TRBJ2-7; 14 bases fit TRBD2. Germline CDR1 PRHDT, CDR2 FYEKMQ (reference sequence). V lost 5 bases and J lost 3; bases outside the gene matches: 6. This CDR3 contains 16 residues. The CDR3 DNA sequence: TGTGCCAGCAGCCCACGGGGACTAGCGGGAGACTACGAGCAGTACTTC. This encodes CASSPRGLAGDYEQYF.

V usage is TRBV24-1 and J usage is TRBJ2-3, with a possible D match to TRBD2 (6 bases). CDR1 KGHDR and CDR2 SFDVKD come from the germline V gene. The length of the CDR3 is 13 residues. The germline V and J ends were trimmed by 6 bases and 5 bases, with 11 bases remaining between them. The CDR3 reads CATSRGIRDTQYF. CDR3 sequence (DNA): TGTGCCACCAGTCGCGGGATACGAGATACGCAGTATTTT.

Concerning this clonotype itself: This may stem from a read error, because a much larger clone lies one nucleotide away. The genes are TRBV5-1 and TRBJ1-4; possible D gene TRBD1, 5 bases. CDR1 is SGHRS, CDR2 YFSETQ, per germline. This CDR3 has 15 residues. V was shortened by 5 bases and J by 10 bases, with 21 bases between the two germline ends. The CDR3 sequence is CASRVWGDARGKLFF. For the CDR3, the DNA is TGCGCCAGCAGAGTTTGGGGGGACGCCCGGGGAAAACTGTTTTTT.

The V call is TRBV7-2, the J call TRBJ1-2; TRBD1 agrees at 10 bases. This CDR3 contains 15 residues. V shed 4 bases, J shed 4 bases, and the junction held 6 bases outside the gene matches. The germline gives CDR1 SGHTA, CDR2 FQGNSA. The CDR3 here is CASSSKDRGGYGYTF. As DNA, the CDR3 is TGTGCCAGCAGCTCAAAGGACAGGGGGGGCTATGGCTACACCTTC.

V usage is TRBV5-1 and J usage is TRBJ1-2; a weak D match, TRBD1 (5 bases). CDR3 length: 19 residues. Deletions cut 4 bases from V and 6 bases from J, with 31 bases between. Germline V lookup: CDR1 SGHRS, CDR2 YFSETQ. For the CDR3, the DNA is TGCGCCAGCAGCGAACTTCGGGGCAGCTCCTACGAGCAGGGAGATGGCTACACCTTC. This sequence encodes CASSELRGSSYEQGDGYTF.

The DNA for the CDR3 is TGCGCCAGCAGCCAAGGGCCGGGACAGGGGCAAGAGACCCAGTACTTC. This sequence encodes CASSQGPGQGQETQYF. The chain is built from TRBV4-1 and TRBJ2-5; 10 nucleotides align to TRBD1. The germline V gene has CDR1 MGHRA and CDR2 YSYEKL. J gave up 2 bases and V 1 base, and 4 bases lay outside the gene matches. The CDR3 consists of 16 residues.

The chain has TRBV7-8 and TRBJ2-7; TRBD2 agrees at 13 bases. The CDR3 has 15 amino acids. V shed 3 bases, J shed 7 bases, and the junction held 6 bases outside the gene matches. Germline lookup yields CDR1 SGHVS and CDR2 FQNEAQ. The CDR3 spells CASSFRTSGSWEQYF. For the CDR3, the DNA is TGTGCCAGCAGCTTTCGGACTAGCGGGAGTTGGGAGCAGTACTTC.

The CDR3 coding sequence is TGCAGTGCTAGGGTCAACACCGGGGAGCTGTTTTTT. Its protein is CSARVNTGELFF. V and J are TRBV20-1 and TRBJ2-2; D remains ambiguous. The V end lost 3 bases, the J end lost 2 bases, and 4 bases lay between the germline ends. CDR3 length: 12 residues. Germline V gene lookup returns CDR1 DFQATT and CDR2 SNEGSKA (reference sequence).

The J gene is TRBJ2-7, the V gene TRBV2, with D possibly being TRBD1 (6 bases). Germline V gene sequence: CDR1 SNHLY, CDR2 FYNNEI. The CDR3 runs 13 residues. V was shortened by 8 bases and J by 2 bases, with 13 bases between the two germline ends. CDR3 nucleotide sequence: TGTGCCAGCCATGACAGGACGACCTACGAGCAGTACTTC. Protein product: CASHDRTTYEQYF.

The chain couples TRBV5-6 to TRBJ1-5; 7 bases line up with TRBD1. The junction had 6 bases not matched to a gene; V was cut back by 0 bases and J by 6 bases. Per the germline V gene, CDR1 is SGHDT and CDR2 is YYEEEE. The CDR3 extends over 15 amino acids. CDR3 protein: CASSLGGTVGQPQHF. CDR3 coding DNA: TGTGCCAGCAGCTTGGGGGGGACAGTAGGTCAGCCCCAGCATTTT. The variable domain in full, completed from reference TRBV5-6 and TRBJ1-5, reads DAGVTQSPTHLIKTRGQQVTLRCSPKSGHDTVSWYQQALGQGPQFIFQYYEEEERQRGNFPDRFSGHQFPNYSSELNVNALLLGDSALYLCASSLGGTVGQPQHFGDGTRLSIL.

This clonotype was found once. The chain links TRBV10-3 to TRBJ2-2; TRBD1 agrees at 8 bases. The germline gives CDR1 ENHRY, CDR2 SYGVKD. The CDR3 consists of 15 residues. Unmatched junction bases numbered 13, after V lost 8 bases and J lost 8 bases. CDR3: CAIGRQGIERGELFF. The CDR3 DNA follows: TGTGCCATCGGGCGACAGGGGATAGAACGGGGGGAGCTGTTTTTT.

The chain combines TRBV7-3 with TRBJ1-3; TRBD1 is a possible D gene (5 bases). Germline-derived CDR1 and CDR2 are SGHTA and FQGTGA. The ends were cut back, 8 bases at V and 0 bases at J, with 14 bases in the middle. The CDR3 is 15 amino acids. The CDR3 here is CASGDGTYSGNTIYF. In nucleotides, the CDR3 is TGTGCCAGCGGCGACGGGACCTACTCTGGAAACACCATATATTTT.

This chain links TRBV20-1 with TRBJ1-1, with D possibly TRBD1 on 6 matching bases. V dropped 5 bases and J dropped 4 bases, with 17 bases sitting between them. This CDR3 contains 14 residues. The germline V gene has CDR1 DFQATT and CDR2 SNEGSKA (reference sequence). The CDR3 DNA is TGCAGTGCTTTCACAGGGAGTACGGGCACTGAAGCTTTCTTT. Its protein product is CSAFTGSTGTEAFF.